This T cell receptor beta chain was sequenced in a study of immune evolution from preneoplasia to lung adenocarcinoma. Study-wide context: HLA loss of heterozygosity: roughly 6.6% AIS, about 15% MIA, about 35% ADC, none AAH.

Points from the study as a whole: KRAS-mutant nodules had the highest T cell clonality. Normal lung had the highest top T cell clone frequencies.

CDR3 length: 13 amino acids. Germline CDR1 and CDR2: ENHRY and SYGVKD. The V end lost 5 bases, the J end lost 4 bases, and 9 bases lay between the germline ends. Two lung cancer pathologists independently confirmed each histologic diagnosis. Assay used: immunoSEQ multiplex PCR; TCRdb lists only in-frame clones, some missing. The sample shows about 1,900 clones, more than 75% of them seen only once. With respect to this clone: Its antigen is not known.

This chain uses TRBV10-3 with TRBJ2-1; D is unresolved. This sequence was found in a person aged 70 to 85 with lung adenocarcinoma. The source material was FFPE atypical adenomatous hyperplasia tissue from the lung. The subset is: atypical adenomatous hyperplasia (AAH), lung preneoplasia. The chain's CDR3 is CAISRPSYNEQFF. The CDR3 nucleotides read TGTGCCATCAGTCGGCCGTCTTACAATGAGCAGTTCTTC.